The TCR beta chain described here comes from a study of blood T cell repertoires in COVID-19. Whole-study context: The samples span acute and convalescent COVID-19 from the United States, Italy and Spain.

Sequenced by immunoSEQ multiplex PCR; TCRdb stores in-frame clones only, minus some. The repertoire holds 81,000 or so clones, with more than 75% as singletons. This CDR3 has 16 residues. Germline lookup yields CDR1 SGHTA and CDR2 FQGNSA. The V segment lost 2 bases and the J segment 3 bases; nucleotides outside the gene matches: 6. The sequenced sample consisted of peripheral blood. The chain has TRBV7-2 and TRBJ1-5; TRBD1 aligns across 8 bases. The clonotype originates from a man over 45 with active COVID-19. In DNA, the CDR3 is TGTGCCAGCAGCTTAACACAGGGGGGGATCAATCAGCCCCAGCATTTT. Translating it yields CASSLTQGGINQPQHF.